Below, one T cell receptor (beta chain) is given with its context. Trimming took 3 bases from V and 6 from J; bases not matched to a gene: 11. The germline V gene has CDR1 LGHDT and CDR2 YNNKEL (reference sequence). The CDR3 contains 15 residues. The Seattle patients joined while their infection was active and were tracked longitudinally afterward. The table came from immunoSEQ multiplex PCR; TCRdb's copy has only in-frame clones and leaves some out. The profile covers fewer than 200,000 clones, with 70% to 90% appearing a single time and roughly 2.5% taken by the ten largest. This entry belongs to a study of blood T cell repertoires in COVID-19. Study information: Sources were T cells, B-cell-depleted T cells, or PBMCs; the material itself was cDNA or gDNA.

This TCR was recovered from a woman older than 75 with COVID-19, enrolled during active disease. This chain links TRBV3-1 (or the pseudogene TRBV3-2) with TRBJ2-7, with 7 bases that match TRBD1. Input material: peripheral blood. The chain's CDR3 is CASSQAFDRESEQYF. The CDR3 nucleotides are TGTGCCAGCAGCCAGGCGTTCGACAGGGAGAGCGAGCAGTACTTC.